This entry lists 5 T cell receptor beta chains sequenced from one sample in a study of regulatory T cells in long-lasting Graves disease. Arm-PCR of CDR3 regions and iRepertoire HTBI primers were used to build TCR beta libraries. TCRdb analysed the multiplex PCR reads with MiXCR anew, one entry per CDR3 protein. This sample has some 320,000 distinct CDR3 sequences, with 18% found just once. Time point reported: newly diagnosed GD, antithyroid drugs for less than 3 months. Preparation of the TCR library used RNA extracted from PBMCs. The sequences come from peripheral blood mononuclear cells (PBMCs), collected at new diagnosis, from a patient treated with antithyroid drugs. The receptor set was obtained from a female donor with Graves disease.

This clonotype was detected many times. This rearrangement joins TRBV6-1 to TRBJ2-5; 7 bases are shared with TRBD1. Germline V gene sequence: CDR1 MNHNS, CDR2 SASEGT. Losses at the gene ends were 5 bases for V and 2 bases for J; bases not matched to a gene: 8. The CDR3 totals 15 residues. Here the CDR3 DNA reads TGTGCCAGCAGTCCAGGACAGGTGACGCAAGAGACCCAGTACTTC. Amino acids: CASSPGQVTQETQYF.

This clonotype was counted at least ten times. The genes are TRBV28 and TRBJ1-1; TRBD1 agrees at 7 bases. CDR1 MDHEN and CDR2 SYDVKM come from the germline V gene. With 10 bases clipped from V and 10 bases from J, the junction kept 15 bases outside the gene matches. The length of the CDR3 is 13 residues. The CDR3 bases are TGTGCCACCCGAGACAGGGCCCAGTTCGGAGCTTTCTTT. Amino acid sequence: CATRDRAQFGAFF.

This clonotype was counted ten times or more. CDR3: CYDLGRLFEKLFF. The CDR3 nucleotides read TGCTACGATTTGGGACGGCTATTTGAAAAACTGTTTTTT. The chain uses TRBV5-1 and TRBJ1-4, with D possibly matching TRBD1 (5 bases). The CDR3 sequence is 13 residues long. Germline V gene data show CDR1 as SGHRS and CDR2 as YFSETQ.

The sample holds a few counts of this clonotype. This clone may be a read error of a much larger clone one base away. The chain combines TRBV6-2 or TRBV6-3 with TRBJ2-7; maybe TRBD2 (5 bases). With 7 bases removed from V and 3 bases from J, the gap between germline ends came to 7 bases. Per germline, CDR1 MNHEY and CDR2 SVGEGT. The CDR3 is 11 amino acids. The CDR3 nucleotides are TGTGCCAGCACCGAGGGCTACGAGCAGTACTTC. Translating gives CASTEGYEQYF.

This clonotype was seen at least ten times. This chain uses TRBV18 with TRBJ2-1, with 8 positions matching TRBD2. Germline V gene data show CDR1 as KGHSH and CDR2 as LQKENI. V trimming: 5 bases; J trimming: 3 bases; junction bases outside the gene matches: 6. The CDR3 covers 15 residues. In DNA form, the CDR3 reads TGTGCCAGCTCATCCGGACTAGCTCTCTACAATGAGCAGTTCTTC. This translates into CASSSGLALYNEQFF.